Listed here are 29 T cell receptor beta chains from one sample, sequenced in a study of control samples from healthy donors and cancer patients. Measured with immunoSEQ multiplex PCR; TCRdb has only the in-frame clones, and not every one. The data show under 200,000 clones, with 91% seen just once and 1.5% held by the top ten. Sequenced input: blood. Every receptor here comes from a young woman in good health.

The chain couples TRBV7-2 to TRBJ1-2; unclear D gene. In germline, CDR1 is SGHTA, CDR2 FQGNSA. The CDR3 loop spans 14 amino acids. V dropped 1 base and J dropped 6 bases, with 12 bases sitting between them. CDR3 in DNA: TGTGCCAGCAGCTTAGTAATTCTCGGCGATGGCTACACCTTC. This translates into CASSLVILGDGYTF.

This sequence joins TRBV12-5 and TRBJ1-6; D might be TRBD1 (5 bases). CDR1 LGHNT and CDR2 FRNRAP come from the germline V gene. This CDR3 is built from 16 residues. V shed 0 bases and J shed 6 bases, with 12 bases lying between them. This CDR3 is CASGLVLGARNSPLHF. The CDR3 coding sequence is TGTGCTAGTGGTTTGGTACTCGGGGCGCGTAATTCACCCCTCCACTTT.

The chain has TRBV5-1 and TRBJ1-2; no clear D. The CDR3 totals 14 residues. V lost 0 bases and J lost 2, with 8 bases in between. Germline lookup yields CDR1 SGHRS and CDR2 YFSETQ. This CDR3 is CASSLGNGNYGYTF. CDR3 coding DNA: TGCGCCAGCAGCTTGGGGAACGGCAACTATGGCTACACCTTC.

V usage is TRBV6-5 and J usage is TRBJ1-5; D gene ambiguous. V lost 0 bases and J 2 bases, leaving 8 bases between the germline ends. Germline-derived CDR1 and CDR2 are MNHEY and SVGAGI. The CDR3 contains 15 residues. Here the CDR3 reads CASSYSRMGNQPQHF. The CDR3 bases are TGTGCCAGCAGTTACTCACGGATGGGCAATCAGCCCCAGCATTTT.

The CDR3 protein is CASTGQAIDNEQFF. CDR3 nucleotides: TGTGCCAGCACCGGACAGGCTATTGACAATGAGCAGTTCTTC. The V call is TRBV7-9, the J call TRBJ2-1, with TRBD1 identical over 7 bases. The germline CDR1 and CDR2 sequences are SEHNR and FQNEAQ (reference sequence). After removal of 7 bases from V and 5 bases from J, the junction contained 8 bases not matched to a gene. CDR3 length equals 14 residues.

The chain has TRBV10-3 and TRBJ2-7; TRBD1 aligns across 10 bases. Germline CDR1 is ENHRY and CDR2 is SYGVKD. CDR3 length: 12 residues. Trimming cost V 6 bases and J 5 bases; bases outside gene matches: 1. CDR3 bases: TGTGCCATCAGGGGACAGGGGAACGAGCAGTACTTC. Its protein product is CAIRGQGNEQYF.

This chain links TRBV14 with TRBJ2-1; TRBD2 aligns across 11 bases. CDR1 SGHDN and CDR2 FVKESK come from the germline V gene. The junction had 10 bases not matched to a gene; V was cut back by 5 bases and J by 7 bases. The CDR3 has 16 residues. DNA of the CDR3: TGTGCCAGCAGCAAGACCAGGGGACTAGCGGTGAATGAGCAGTTCTTC. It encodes CASSKTRGLAVNEQFF. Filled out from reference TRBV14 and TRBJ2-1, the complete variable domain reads EAGVTQFPSHSVIEKGQTVTLRCDPISGHDNLYWYRRVMGKEIKFLLHFVKESKQDESGMPNNRFLAERTGGTYSTLKVQPAELEDSGVYFCASSKTRGLAVNEQFFGPGTRLTVL.

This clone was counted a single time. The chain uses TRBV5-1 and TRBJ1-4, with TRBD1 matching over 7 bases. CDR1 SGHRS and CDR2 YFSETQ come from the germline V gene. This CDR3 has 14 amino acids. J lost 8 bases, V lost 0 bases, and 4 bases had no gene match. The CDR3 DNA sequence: TGCGCCAGCAGCTTGGGACAGGGCCGGGAAAAACTGTTTTTT. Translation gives CASSLGQGREKLFF.

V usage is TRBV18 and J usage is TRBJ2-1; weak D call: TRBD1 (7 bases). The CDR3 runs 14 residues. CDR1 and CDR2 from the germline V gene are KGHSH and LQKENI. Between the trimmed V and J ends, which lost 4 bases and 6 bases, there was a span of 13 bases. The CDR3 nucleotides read TGTGCCAGCTCACTGGGGCAGGGGGGCAATGAGCAGTTCTTC. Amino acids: CASSLGQGGNEQFF.

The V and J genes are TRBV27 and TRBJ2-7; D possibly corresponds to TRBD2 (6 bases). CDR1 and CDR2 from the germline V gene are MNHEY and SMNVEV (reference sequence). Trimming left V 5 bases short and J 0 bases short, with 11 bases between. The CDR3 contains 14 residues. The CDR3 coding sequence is TGTGCCAGCAGTAGCGGAGGGAGCTCCTACGAGCAGTACTTC. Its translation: CASSSGGSSYEQYF.

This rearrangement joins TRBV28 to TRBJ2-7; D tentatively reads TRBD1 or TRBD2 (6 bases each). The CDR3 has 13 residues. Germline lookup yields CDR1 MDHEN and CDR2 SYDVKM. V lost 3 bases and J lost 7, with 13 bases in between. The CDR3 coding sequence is TGTGCCAGCAGTTTCTCAGGGGCGGGGGAGCAGTACTTC. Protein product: CASSFSGAGEQYF.

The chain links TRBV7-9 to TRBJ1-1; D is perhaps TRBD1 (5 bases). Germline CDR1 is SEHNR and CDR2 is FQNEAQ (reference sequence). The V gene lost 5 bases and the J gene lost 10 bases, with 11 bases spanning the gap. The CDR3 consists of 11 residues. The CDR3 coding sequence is TGTGCCAGCAGCCAACAGAGGGGAGCTTTCTTT. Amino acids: CASSQQRGAFF.

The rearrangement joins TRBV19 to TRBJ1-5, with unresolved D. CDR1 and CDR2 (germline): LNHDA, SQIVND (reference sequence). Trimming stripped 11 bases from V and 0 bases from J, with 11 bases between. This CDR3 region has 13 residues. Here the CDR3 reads CAANGYSNQPQHF. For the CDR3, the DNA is TGTGCCGCCAACGGTTATAGCAATCAGCCCCAGCATTTT.

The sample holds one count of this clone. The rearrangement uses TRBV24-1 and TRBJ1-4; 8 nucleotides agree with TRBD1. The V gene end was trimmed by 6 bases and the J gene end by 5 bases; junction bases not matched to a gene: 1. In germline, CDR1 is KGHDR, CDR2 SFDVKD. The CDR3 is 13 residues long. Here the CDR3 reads CATSTGGNEKLFF. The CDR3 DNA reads TGTGCCACCAGTACAGGGGGAAATGAAAAACTGTTTTTT.

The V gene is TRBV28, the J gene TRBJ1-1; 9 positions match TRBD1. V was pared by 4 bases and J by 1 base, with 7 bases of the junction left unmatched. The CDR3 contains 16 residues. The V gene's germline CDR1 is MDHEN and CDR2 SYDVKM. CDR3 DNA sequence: TGTGCCAGCAGTTCGTTACCGGGACAGGGGAACACTGAAGCTTTCTTT. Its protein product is CASSSLPGQGNTEAFF.

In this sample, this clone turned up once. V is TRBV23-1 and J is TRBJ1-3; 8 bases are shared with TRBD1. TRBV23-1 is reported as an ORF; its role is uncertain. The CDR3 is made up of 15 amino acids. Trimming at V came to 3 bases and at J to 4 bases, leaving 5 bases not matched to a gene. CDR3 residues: CASSHPDRDGNTIYF. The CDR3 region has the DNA TGCGCCAGCAGTCATCCGGACAGGGACGGAAACACCATATATTTT.

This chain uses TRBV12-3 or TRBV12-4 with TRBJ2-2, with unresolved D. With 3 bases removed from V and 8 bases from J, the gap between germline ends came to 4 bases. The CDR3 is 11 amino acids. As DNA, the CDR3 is TGTGCCAGCAGTTTCCAGGGGGAGCTGTTTTTT. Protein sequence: CASSFQGELFF.

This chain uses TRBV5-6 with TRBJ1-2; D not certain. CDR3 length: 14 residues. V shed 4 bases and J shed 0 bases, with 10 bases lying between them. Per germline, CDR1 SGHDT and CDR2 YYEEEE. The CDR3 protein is CASSPGNSNYGYTF. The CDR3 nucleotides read TGTGCCAGCAGCCCCGGTAATTCTAACTATGGCTACACCTTC.

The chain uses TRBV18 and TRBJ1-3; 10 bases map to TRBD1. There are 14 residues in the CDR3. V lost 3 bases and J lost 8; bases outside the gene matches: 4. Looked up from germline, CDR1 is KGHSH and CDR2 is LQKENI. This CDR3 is CASSPRQGAHTIYF. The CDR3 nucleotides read TGTGCCAGCTCACCTCGACAGGGGGCACACACCATATATTTT.

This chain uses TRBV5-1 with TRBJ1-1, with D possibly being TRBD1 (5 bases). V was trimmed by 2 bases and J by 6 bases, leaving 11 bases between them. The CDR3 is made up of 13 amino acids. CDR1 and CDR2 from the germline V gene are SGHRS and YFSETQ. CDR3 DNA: TGCGCCAGCAGCTTCGGGGACCGCTCTGAAGCTTTCTTT. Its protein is CASSFGDRSEAFF.

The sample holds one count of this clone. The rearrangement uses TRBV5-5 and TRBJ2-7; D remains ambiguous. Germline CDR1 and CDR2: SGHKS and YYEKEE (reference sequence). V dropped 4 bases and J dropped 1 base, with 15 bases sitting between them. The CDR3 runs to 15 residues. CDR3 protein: CASSRSGPRSYEQYF. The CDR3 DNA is TGTGCCAGCAGCCGGTCCGGGCCTAGATCCTACGAGCAGTACTTC.

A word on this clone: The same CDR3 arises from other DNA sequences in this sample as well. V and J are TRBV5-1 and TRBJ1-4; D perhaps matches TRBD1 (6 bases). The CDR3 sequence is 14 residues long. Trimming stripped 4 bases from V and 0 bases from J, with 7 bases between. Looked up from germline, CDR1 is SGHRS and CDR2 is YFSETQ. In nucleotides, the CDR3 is TGCGCCAGCAGCGGGACACCAACTAATGAAAAACTGTTTTTT. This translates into CASSGTPTNEKLFF.

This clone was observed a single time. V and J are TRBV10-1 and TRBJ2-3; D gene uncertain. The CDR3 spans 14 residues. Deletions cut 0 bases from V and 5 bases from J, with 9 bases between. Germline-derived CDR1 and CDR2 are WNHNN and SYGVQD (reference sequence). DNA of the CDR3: TGCGCCAGCAGTGAGTCTTCGGATTTAGATACGCAGTATTTT. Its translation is CASSESSDLDTQYF.

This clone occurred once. As DNA, the CDR3 is TGTGCCAGCAGTTCTAGCGGTCCCTACGAGCAGTACTTC. This encodes CASSSSGPYEQYF. The gene calls are TRBV27 and TRBJ2-7; 7 bases agree with TRBD2. The CDR3 length is 13 residues. The germline V gene encodes CDR1 MNHEY and CDR2 SMNVEV (reference sequence). With 4 bases clipped from V and 2 bases from J, the junction kept 2 bases outside the gene matches.

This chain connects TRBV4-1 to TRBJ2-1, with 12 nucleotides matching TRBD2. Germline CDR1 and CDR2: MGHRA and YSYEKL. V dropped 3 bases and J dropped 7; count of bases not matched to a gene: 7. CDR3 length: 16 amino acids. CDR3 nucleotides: TGCGCCAGCAGCCATTCCGGGACTAGCGGGTGGAATGAGCAGTTCTTC. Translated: CASSHSGTSGWNEQFF.

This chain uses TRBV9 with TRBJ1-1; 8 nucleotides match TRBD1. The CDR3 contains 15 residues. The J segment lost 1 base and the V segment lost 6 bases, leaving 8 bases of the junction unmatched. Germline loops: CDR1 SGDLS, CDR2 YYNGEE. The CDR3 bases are TGTGCCAGCACCTCTCTAGGACAGGGGAACACTGAAGCTTTCTTT. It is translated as CASTSLGQGNTEAFF.

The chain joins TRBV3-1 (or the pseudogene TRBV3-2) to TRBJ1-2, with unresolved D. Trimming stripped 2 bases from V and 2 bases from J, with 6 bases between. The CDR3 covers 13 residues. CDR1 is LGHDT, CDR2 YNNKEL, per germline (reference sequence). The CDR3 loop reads CASSQQVNYGYTF. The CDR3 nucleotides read TGTGCCAGCAGCCAACAGGTGAACTATGGCTACACCTTC.

This CDR3 is CASRHGQGGDNEQFF. The CDR3 nucleotides are TGCGCCAGCAGACATGGACAGGGGGGTGACAATGAGCAGTTCTTC. This chain uses TRBV5-1 with TRBJ2-1, with 10 positions matching TRBD1. Germline lookup yields CDR1 SGHRS and CDR2 YFSETQ. This CDR3 spans 15 amino acids. After removal of 5 bases from V and 5 bases from J, the junction contained 7 bases not matched to a gene. The variable domain in full, with the rest retrieved from reference TRBV5-1 and TRBJ2-1, is KAGVTQTPRYLIKTRGQQVTLSCSPISGHRSVSWYQQTPGQGLQFLFEYFSETQRNKGNFPGRFSGRQFSNSRSEMNVSTLELGDSALYLCASRHGQGGDNEQFFGPGTRLTVL.

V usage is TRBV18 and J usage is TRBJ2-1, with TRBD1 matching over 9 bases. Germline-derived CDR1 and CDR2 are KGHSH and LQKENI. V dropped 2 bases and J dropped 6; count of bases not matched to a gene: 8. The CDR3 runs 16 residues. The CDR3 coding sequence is TGTGCCAGCTCACCAGCCCCGGGACAGGGTGGCAATGAGCAGTTCTTC. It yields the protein CASSPAPGQGGNEQFF.